This section outlines one T cell receptor beta chain sequence together with its context. Antigen unknown. V lost 5 bases to trimming and J lost 6 bases; unmatched junction nucleotides: 3. This CDR3 contains 13 residues. As for time point: newly diagnosed GD, antithyroid drugs for less than 3 months. Extracted PBMC RNA gave rise to the TCR library. Graves' disease diagnosis followed American Thyroid Association guidelines. This specimen belongs to a study of regulatory T cells in long-lasting Graves disease. Looking at the study overall: Antithyroid drug intake by newly diagnosed Graves' patients had lasted under 3 months. Study-wide findings and caveats: Patients whose Graves' disease persisted exhibited lower TCR diversity than those newly diagnosed. New patients shared about 880 public clonotypes, fewer than the 2,500 to 3,000 shared by persistent patients.

CDR3-region Arm-PCR and iRepertoire HTBI primers produced the TCR beta libraries. MiXCR, run by TCRdb on the multiplex PCR reads, gives a single entry per CDR3 protein. This sample has 300,000 to 450,000 distinct CDR3 sequences, with around 16% found just once. The TCR originated in a female donor with Graves disease. The sequencing here drew on peripheral blood mononuclear cells (PBMCs), taken at new diagnosis, from a patient treated with antithyroid drugs. V is TRBV12-3 or TRBV12-4 and J is TRBJ2-2; 7 nucleotides agree with TRBD2. The CDR3 region has the DNA TGTGCCAGCAGTCTCGGACTAGCCGGGGAGCTGTTTTTT. Protein product: CASSLGLAGELFF.